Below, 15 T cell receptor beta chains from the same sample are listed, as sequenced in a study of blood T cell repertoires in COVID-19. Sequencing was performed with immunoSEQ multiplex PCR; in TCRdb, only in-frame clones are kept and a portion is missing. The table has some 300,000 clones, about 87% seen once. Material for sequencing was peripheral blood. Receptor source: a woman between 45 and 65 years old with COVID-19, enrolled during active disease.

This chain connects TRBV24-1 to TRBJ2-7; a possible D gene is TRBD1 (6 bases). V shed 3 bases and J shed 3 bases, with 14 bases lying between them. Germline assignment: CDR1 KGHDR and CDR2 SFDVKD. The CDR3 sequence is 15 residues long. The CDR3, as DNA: TGTGCCACCAGTGATCGACAAGGGACATTCTACGAGCAGTACTTC. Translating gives CATSDRQGTFYEQYF.

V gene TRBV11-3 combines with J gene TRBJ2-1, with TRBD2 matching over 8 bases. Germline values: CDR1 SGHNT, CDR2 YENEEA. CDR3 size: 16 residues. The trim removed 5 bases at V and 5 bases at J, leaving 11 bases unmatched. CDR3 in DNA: TGTGCCAGCAGCCCGATGGGGACTAGTAGGAACAATGAGCAGTTCTTC. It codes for CASSPMGTSRNNEQFF. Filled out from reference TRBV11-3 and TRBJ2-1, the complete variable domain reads EAGVVQSPRYKIIEKKQPVAFWCNPISGHNTLYWYLQNLGQGPELLIRYENEEAVDDSQLPKDRFSAERLKGVDSTLKIQPAELGDSAVYLCASSPMGTSRNNEQFFGPGTRLTVL.

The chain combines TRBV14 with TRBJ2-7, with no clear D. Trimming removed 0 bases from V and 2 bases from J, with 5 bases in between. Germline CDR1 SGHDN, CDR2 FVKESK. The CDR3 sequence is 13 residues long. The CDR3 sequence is CASSQELTYEQYF. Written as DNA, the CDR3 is TGTGCCAGCAGCCAAGAACTAACCTACGAGCAGTACTTC.

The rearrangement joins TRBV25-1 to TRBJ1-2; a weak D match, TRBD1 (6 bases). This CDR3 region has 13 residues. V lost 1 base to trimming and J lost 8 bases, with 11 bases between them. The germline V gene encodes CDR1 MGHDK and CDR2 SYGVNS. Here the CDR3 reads CASSEFGGRGYTF. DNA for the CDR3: TGTGCCAGCAGTGAATTTGGGGGCAGGGGCTACACCTTC.

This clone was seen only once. CDR3: CASSTGLAGGREQYF. The CDR3 nucleotides are TGCGCCAGCAGCACGGGACTAGCGGGAGGGAGGGAGCAGTACTTC. This chain links TRBV4-1 with TRBJ2-7; 16 positions agree with TRBD2. Germline assignment: CDR1 MGHRA and CDR2 YSYEKL. The V gene end was trimmed by 5 bases and the J gene end by 7 bases; junction bases not matched to a gene: 5. This CDR3 comprises 15 residues.

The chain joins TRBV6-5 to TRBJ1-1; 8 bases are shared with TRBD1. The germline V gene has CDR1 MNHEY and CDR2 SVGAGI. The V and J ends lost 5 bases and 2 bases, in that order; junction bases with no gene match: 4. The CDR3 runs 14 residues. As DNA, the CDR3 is TGTGCCAGCAGTCCCAGGGGGCGTAACACTGAAGCTTTCTTT. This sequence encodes CASSPRGRNTEAFF.

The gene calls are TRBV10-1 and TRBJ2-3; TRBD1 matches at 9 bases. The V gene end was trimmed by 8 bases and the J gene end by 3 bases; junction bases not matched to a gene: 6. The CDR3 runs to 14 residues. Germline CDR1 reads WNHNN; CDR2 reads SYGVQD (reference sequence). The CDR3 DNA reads TGCGCCAGCGGGGGGACAGGGTCTACAGATACGCAGTATTTT. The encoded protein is CASGGTGSTDTQYF.

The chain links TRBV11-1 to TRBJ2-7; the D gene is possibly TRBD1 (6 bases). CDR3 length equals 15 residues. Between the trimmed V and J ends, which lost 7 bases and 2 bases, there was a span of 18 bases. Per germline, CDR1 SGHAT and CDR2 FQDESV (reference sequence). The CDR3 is CASKHQGTGTYEQYF. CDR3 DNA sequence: TGTGCCAGCAAACATCAGGGGACGGGAACCTACGAGCAGTACTTC.

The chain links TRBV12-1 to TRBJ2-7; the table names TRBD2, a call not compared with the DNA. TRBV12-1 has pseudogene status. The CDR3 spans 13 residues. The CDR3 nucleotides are TGTGCCAGCAGCTTTGGAGTGCGGTACGAGCAGTACTTC. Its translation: CASSFGVRYEQYF.

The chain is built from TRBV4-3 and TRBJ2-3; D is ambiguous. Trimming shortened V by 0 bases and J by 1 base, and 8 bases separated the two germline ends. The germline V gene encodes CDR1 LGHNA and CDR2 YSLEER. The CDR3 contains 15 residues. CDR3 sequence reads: CASSQESRGTDTQYF. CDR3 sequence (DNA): TGCGCCAGCAGCCAAGAATCGCGCGGCACAGATACGCAGTATTTT.

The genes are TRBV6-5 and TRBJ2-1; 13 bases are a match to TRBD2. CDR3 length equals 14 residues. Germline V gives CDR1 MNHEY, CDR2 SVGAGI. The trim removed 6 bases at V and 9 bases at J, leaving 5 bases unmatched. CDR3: CASSRLAGGSEQFF. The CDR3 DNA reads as TGTGCCAGCAGCCGACTAGCGGGAGGTAGTGAGCAGTTCTTC.

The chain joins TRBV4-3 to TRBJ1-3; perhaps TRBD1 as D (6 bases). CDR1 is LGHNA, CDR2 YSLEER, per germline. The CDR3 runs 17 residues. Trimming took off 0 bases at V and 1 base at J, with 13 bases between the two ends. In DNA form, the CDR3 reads TGCGCCAGCAGCCAAGATATTGGGGGCTATTCTGGAAACACCATATATTTT. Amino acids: CASSQDIGGYSGNTIYF.

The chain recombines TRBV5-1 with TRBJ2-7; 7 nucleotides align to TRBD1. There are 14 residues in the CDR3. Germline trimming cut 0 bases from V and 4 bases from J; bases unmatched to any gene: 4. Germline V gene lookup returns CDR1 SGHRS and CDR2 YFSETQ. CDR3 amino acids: CASSLGDSSYEQYF. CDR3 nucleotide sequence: TGCGCCAGCAGCTTGGGGGACAGCTCGTACGAGCAGTACTTC.

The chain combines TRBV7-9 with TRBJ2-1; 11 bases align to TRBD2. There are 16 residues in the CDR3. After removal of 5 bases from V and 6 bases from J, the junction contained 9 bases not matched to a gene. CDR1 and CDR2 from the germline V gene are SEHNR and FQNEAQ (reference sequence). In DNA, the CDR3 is TGTGCCAGCAGCCCCTCTAGCGGGAGGTCCCGCAATGAGCAGTTCTTC. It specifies CASSPSSGRSRNEQFF.

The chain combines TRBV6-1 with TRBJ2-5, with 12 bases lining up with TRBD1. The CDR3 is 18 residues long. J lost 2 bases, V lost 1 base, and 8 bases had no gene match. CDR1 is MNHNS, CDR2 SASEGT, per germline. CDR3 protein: CASSEVGTGGGFQETQYF. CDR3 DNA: TGTGCCAGCAGTGAAGTCGGGACAGGGGGCGGGTTTCAAGAGACCCAGTACTTC.